What follows are 21 T cell receptor beta chains derived from one specimen sequenced in a study of regulatory T cells in long-lasting Graves disease. CDR3 regions were amplified by Arm-PCR using iRepertoire HTBI primers to build TCR beta libraries. TCRdb itself ran the multiplex PCR reads through MiXCR, one entry per CDR3 protein. The sample has roughly 560,000 distinct CDR3 sequences, approximately 16% seen once; the top ten hold 25%. Documented time point: newly diagnosed GD, antithyroid drugs for less than 3 months. Scientists built the TCR library using RNA that was extracted from PBMCs. These data also featured in a second study, about T cells in Graves' hyperthyroidism and ophthalmopathy.

Specimen: peripheral blood mononuclear cells (PBMCs), collected at new diagnosis, from a patient treated with antithyroid drugs. These receptor sequences come from a woman aged 35 to 59 with Graves disease.

The chain links TRBV4-1 to TRBJ1-5; D is unclear. This CDR3 is 17 amino acids long. CDR1 and CDR2 from the germline V gene are MGHRA and YSYEKL. Deletions cut 0 bases from V and 2 bases from J, with 14 bases between. The CDR3: CASSQDPGRMGNQPQHF. The CDR3, as DNA: TGCGCCAGCAGCCAAGACCCGGGCCGTATGGGCAATCAGCCCCAGCATTTT.

This clonotype has more than one count but fewer than ten. The rearrangement links TRBV4-2 to TRBJ2-3; tentatively, D is TRBD1 (6 bases). The ends were cut back, 3 bases at V and 1 base at J, with 14 bases in the middle. CDR1 and CDR2 (germline): LGHNA, YNFKEQ. The CDR3 spans 16 residues. This chain's CDR3 is CASSQEGGIGTDTQYF. The CDR3 region has the DNA TGTGCCAGCAGCCAGGAAGGGGGAATTGGCACAGATACGCAGTATTTT.

There are many counts of this clonotype. J is TRBJ2-5 and V is TRBV28; tentative D call: TRBD1 (6 bases). The CDR3 extends over 14 amino acids. Between the trimmed V and J ends, which lost 3 bases and 2 bases, there was a span of 10 bases. The V gene's germline CDR1 is MDHEN and CDR2 SYDVKM. CDR3 residues: CASSFRQGQETQYF. In nucleotides, the CDR3 is TGTGCCAGCAGTTTTCGGCAGGGGCAAGAGACCCAGTACTTC.

The chain recombines TRBV4-1 with TRBJ2-2; 7 bases are a match to TRBD1. The length of the CDR3 is 16 residues. CDR1 and CDR2 (germline): MGHRA, YSYEKL. The V segment lost 1 base and the J segment 2 bases; nucleotides outside the gene matches: 4. CDR3: CASSQGGTVNTGELFF. CDR3 nucleotides: TGCGCCAGCAGCCAAGGAGGGACAGTCAACACCGGGGAGCTGTTTTTT.

Ten or more counts support this clonotype. The J gene is TRBJ1-1, the V gene TRBV11-2; D not resolved. This CDR3 region has 13 residues. Germline assignment: CDR1 SGHAT and CDR2 FQNNGV. V was shortened by 5 bases and J by 1 base, with 8 bases between the two germline ends. CDR3 region: CASSLRSNTEAFF. CDR3 bases: TGTGCCAGCAGCCTAAGGTCGAACACTGAAGCTTTCTTT.

This clonotype was observed a handful of times. The genes are TRBV6-1 and TRBJ1-2, with D unresolved. There are 13 residues in the CDR3. The germline V gene encodes CDR1 MNHNS and CDR2 SASEGT. Trimming shortened V by 1 base and J by 8 bases, and 11 bases separated the two germline ends. The DNA of the CDR3 is TGTGCCAGCAGTGAAGTTCTCTCGGGAGGCTACACCTTC. Its protein product is CASSEVLSGGYTF.

This chain links TRBV2 with TRBJ1-2; no clear D gene. Trimming removed 7 bases from V and 7 bases from J, with 16 bases in between. Germline assignment: CDR1 SNHLY and CDR2 FYNNEI. CDR3 length: 13 residues. The CDR3 DNA is TGTGCCAGCACCCGTACGGGGTTAGGTGGCTACACCTTC. This translates into CASTRTGLGGYTF.

This clonotype was seen only a few times. The rearrangement uses TRBV15 and TRBJ2-7; no reliable D call. Germline values: CDR1 LNHNV, CDR2 YYDKDF (reference sequence). Trimming took 0 bases from V and 4 from J, leaving 7 bases between them. CDR3 length: 13 amino acids. Here the CDR3 reads CATSRDLEYEQYF. As DNA, the CDR3 is TGTGCCACCAGCAGAGATCTCGAGTACGAGCAGTACTTC.

Concerning this clonotype itself: A much larger clonotype is one base distant, so this may be a read error. The chain links TRBV2 to TRBJ2-2; 10 bases match TRBD2. The CDR3 sequence is 16 residues long. Germline CDR1 SNHLY, CDR2 FYNNEI. The CDR3 DNA reads as TGTGCCAGCAGTGACCTAGCGGGGGTAGGGACCGGGGAGCAGTTTTTT. It yields the protein CASSDLAGVGTGEQFF.

The chain combines TRBV6-1 with TRBJ1-1; 7 nucleotides line up with TRBD1. The germline V gene has CDR1 MNHNS and CDR2 SASEGT. This CDR3 spans 14 amino acids. Trimming cost V 5 bases and J 2 bases; bases outside gene matches: 5. CDR3: CASSRDSPNTEAFF. The CDR3 nucleotides are TGTGCCAGCAGTAGGGACAGTCCCAACACTGAAGCTTTCTTT.

V and J are TRBV2 and TRBJ2-1; TRBD1 might be the D (5 bases). The ends were cut back, 6 bases at V and 5 bases at J, with 14 bases in the middle. Looked up from germline, CDR1 is SNHLY and CDR2 is FYNNEI. The CDR3 covers 14 residues. The CDR3: CASSFTGPNNEQFF. CDR3 in DNA: TGTGCCAGCAGCTTCACAGGCCCCAACAATGAGCAGTTCTTC. The full variable domain, completed using reference TRBV2 and TRBJ2-1, is EPEVTQTPSHQVTQMGQEVILRCVPISNHLYFYWYRQILGQKVEFLVSFYNNEISEKSEIFDDQFSVERPDGSNFTLKIRSTKLEDSAMYFCASSFTGPNNEQFFGPGTRLTVL.

This clonotype was observed a handful of times. The V and J genes are TRBV6-2 or TRBV6-3 and TRBJ1-6, with a tentative D call TRBD1 (5 bases). The CDR3 runs 18 residues. Germline CDR1 is MNHEY and CDR2 is SVGEGT. V was cut by 0 bases and J by 0 bases, with 12 bases left in between. The CDR3 coding sequence is TGTGCCAGCAGTTACTCTGGGGCAGGGAGCTCCTATAATTCACCCCTCCACTTT. Translated, it gives CASSYSGAGSSYNSPLHF.

This clonotype was picked up many times. The CDR3 sequence is CASSSGLPSNEQFF. The CDR3 DNA reads as TGTGCCAGCAGTTCGGGGCTGCCCTCCAATGAGCAGTTCTTC. The rearrangement uses TRBV28 and TRBJ2-1; D may be TRBD1 or TRBD2 (5 bases each). Trimming stripped 4 bases from V and 6 bases from J, with 13 bases between. CDR3 length equals 14 residues. Germline CDR1 is MDHEN and CDR2 is SYDVKM.

This clonotype turned up a few times. CDR3 amino acids: CAWSHSGTEAFF. The DNA for the CDR3 is TGTGCCTGGAGTCACAGCGGGACTGAAGCTTTCTTT. This chain connects TRBV30 to TRBJ1-1; D ambiguous. Germline CDR1 and CDR2: GTSNPN and SVGIG (reference sequence). The V and J ends lost 2 bases and 5 bases respectively, with 9 bases between them. The CDR3 consists of 12 residues.

The rearrangement links TRBV12-3 or TRBV12-4 to TRBJ1-5; weak D call: TRBD1 (5 bases). This CDR3 has 13 amino acids. Trimming pared 2 bases from V and 7 bases from J, leaving 9 bases between. The CDR3 DNA reads TGTGCCAGCAGTTTACGGGGGATGCAGCCCCAGCATTTT. Residues: CASSLRGMQPQHF.

This clonotype was seen at least ten times. The chain uses TRBV30 and TRBJ1-1; no firm D call. Germline values: CDR1 GTSNPN, CDR2 SVGIG (reference sequence). V was trimmed by 4 bases and J by 4 bases, leaving 7 bases between them. This CDR3 comprises 11 residues. Written as DNA, the CDR3 is TGTGCCTGGACGGCACGCACTGAAGCTTTCTTT. It is translated as CAWTARTEAFF.

The chain is built from TRBV19 and TRBJ2-2, with D perhaps assigned TRBD1 or TRBD2 (5 bases each). Germline loops: CDR1 LNHDA, CDR2 SQIVND (reference sequence). V was clipped by 7 bases and J by 8 bases, with 26 bases between them. The CDR3 contains 17 residues. The CDR3 DNA is TGTGCCAGTACCCCCGGGACGGAGTTTTTTCTGTCTGGGGAGCTGTTTTTT. This translates into CASTPGTEFFLSGELFF.

The J gene is TRBJ1-6, the V gene TRBV11-2; D is uncertain. The V and J ends lost 2 bases and 0 bases respectively, with 5 bases between them. Per the germline V gene, CDR1 is SGHAT and CDR2 is FQNNGV. There are 15 residues in the CDR3. CDR3: CASSLIPSYNSPLHF. CDR3 nucleotide sequence: TGTGCCAGCAGCTTAATTCCCTCCTATAATTCACCCCTCCACTTT.

The chain employs TRBV30 and TRBJ1-5, with 8 bases lining up with TRBD1. The junction had 6 bases not matched to a gene; V was cut back by 1 base and J by 7 bases. Germline loops: CDR1 GTSNPN, CDR2 SVGIG (reference sequence). The CDR3 totals 14 residues. The CDR3 nucleotides read TGTGCCTGGAGTGAGCAGGGGGCAGGGCAGCCCCAGCATTTT. Encoded protein: CAWSEQGAGQPQHF. Full variable domain (remainder filled in from reference TRBV30 and TRBJ1-5): SQTIHQWPATLVQPVGSPLSLECTVEGTSNPNLYWYRQAAGRGLQLLFYSVGIGQISSEVPQNLSASRPQDRQFILSSKKLLLSDSGFYLCAWSEQGAGQPQHFGDGTRLSIL.

This clonotype was seen repeatedly, ten times or more. One junction end does not reproduce the germline sequence, and a read error may be involved. The rearrangement links TRBV2 to TRBJ1-4, with 9 bases that match TRBD1. Germline lookup yields CDR1 SNHLY and CDR2 FYNNEI. The CDR3 runs to 14 residues. The CDR3 bases are TGTGCCAGCAGGGAAGGACAGGGGAGGGAAAAACTGTTTTTT. It encodes CASREGQGREKLFF.

The table lists this clonotype with many counts. The CDR3 loop reads CASSPPRGREAFF. CDR3 DNA: TGTGCCAGCTCACCACCGAGGGGTCGAGAAGCTTTCTTT. The chain has TRBV18 and TRBJ1-1, with D possibly TRBD1 on 5 matching bases. Germline CDR1 and CDR2: KGHSH and LQKENI. The CDR3 totals 13 residues. Trimming left V 0 bases short and J 8 bases short, with 10 bases between.